This entry features one T cell receptor (beta chain) sequence. Per the germline V gene, CDR1 is LGHNA and CDR2 is YNFKEQ. V lost 0 bases and J 2 bases, leaving 6 bases between the germline ends. This CDR3 spans 14 amino acids. The data originate from a study of response to subunit inactivated influenza vaccine. In TCRdb, the RT-PCR reads were re-called with MiXCR into one record per CDR3 protein. The data show roughly 500,000 distinct CDR3 sequences, around 25% seen once. The same data also went into a second study, on T cells expressing NK-cell markers. That source adds: Template switching by 5'RACE with UMIs generated the TCR beta cDNA. For several experiments, T cell sorting was restricted to the alpha-beta TCR population by means of an anti-gamma-delta TCR antibody.

The input for sequencing was CD4+ T cells sorted from PBMCs, taken roughly 12 days after vaccination. The receptor was isolated from a man in his fifties who received an inactivated influenza vaccine. V gene TRBV4-2 combines with J gene TRBJ2-3; D remains unclear. The CDR3 region is CASSQDGYTDTQYF. CDR3 in DNA: TGTGCCAGCAGCCAAGACGGTTACACAGATACGCAGTATTTT.